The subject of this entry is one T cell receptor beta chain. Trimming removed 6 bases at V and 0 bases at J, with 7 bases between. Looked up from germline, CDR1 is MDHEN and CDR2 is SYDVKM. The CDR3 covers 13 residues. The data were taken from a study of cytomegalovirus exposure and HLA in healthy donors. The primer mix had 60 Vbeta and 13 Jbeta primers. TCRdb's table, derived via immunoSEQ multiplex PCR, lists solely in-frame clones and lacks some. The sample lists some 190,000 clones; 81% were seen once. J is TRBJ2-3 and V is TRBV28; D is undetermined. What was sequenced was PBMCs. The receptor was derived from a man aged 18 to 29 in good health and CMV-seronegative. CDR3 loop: CASSTASTDTQYF. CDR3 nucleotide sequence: TGTGCCAGCAGCACAGCTAGCACAGATACGCAGTATTTT.